The present entry profiles one T cell receptor beta chain with its context. The data were taken from a study of STAT5B mutations in CD4+ large granular lymphocyte leukemia. Germline loops: CDR1 LNHDA, CDR2 SQIVND (reference sequence). The CDR3 runs 15 residues. Trimming removed 4 bases from V and 7 bases from J; junction bases left unmatched: 9. TCRdb's copy holds only in-frame clones and misses some; the assay was immunoSEQ multiplex PCR. The table records about 35,000 clones, roughly 82% of them present only once. The sequence came from a human donor in good health. Sequencing was performed on CD4+ T cells from blood buffy coats. This chain links TRBV19 with TRBJ1-4, with 7 bases lining up with TRBD1. Here the CDR3 reads CASSTSQGSSEKLFF. The CDR3 DNA is TGTGCCAGTAGTACCTCACAGGGGTCGAGTGAAAAACTGTTTTTT.